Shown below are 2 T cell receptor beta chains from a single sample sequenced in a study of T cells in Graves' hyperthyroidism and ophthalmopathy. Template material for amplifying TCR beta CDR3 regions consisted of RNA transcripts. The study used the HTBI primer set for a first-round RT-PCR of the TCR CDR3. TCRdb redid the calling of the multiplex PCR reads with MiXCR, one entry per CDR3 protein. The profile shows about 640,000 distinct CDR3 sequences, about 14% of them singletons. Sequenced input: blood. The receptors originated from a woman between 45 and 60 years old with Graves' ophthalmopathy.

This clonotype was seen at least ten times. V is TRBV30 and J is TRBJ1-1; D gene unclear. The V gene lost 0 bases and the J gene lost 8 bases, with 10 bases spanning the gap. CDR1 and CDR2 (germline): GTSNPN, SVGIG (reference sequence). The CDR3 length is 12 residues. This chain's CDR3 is CAWSVQPAEAFF. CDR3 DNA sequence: TGTGCCTGGAGTGTCCAACCTGCCGAAGCTTTCTTT.

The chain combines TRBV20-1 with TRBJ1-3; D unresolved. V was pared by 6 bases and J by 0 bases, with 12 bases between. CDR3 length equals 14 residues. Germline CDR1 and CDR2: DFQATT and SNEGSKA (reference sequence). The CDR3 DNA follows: TGCAGTGCCGTTTTACCGAACTCTGGAAACACCATATATTTT. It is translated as CSAVLPNSGNTIYF.